This TCR beta chain was identified in a study of T-cell memory formation after mild COVID-19. V dropped 3 bases and J dropped 10 bases, with 10 bases sitting between them. There are 13 residues in the CDR3. Germline values: CDR1 KGHSH, CDR2 LQKENI. MiXCR, applied by TCRdb to the 5' RACE reads, yields one record per CDR3 protein. The data contain roughly 340,000 distinct CDR3 sequences, roughly 20% of them seen just once; the ten biggest clones take up roughly 21%. V gene TRBV18 combines with J gene TRBJ1-6, with no clear D. Sample: PBMCs or a T cell subset sorted from them (not recorded which). This clonotype originated in a man between 18 and 29 years old who had mild COVID-19 (a few samples of this study predate the infection). Cell type and time point are not known. The CDR3 nucleotides read TGTGCCAGCTCACCCACCACGGAATCACCCCTCCACTTT. Amino acids: CASSPTTESPLHF.